One sample yielded the 22 T cell receptor beta chains listed below, sequenced in a study of cytomegalovirus exposure and HLA in healthy donors (dated by TCRdb to 2016 to 2017). Library creation used the immunoSEQ multiplex PCR assay. For the multiplex PCR, a mixture combining 60 forward primers for TCR Vbeta segments and 13 reverse primers for TCR Jbeta segments was used. TCRdb mirrors the immuneACCESS table, restricted to in-frame sequences. Some clones are absent from its copies; in checked studies, under half trace to an unresolved V gene, and the reason for the others is unknown. This sample holds about 240,000 clones; about 80% were observed only once. The top ten clones comprise around 8.6% of the sample. The sequenced sample was PBMCs. These receptors all stem from a woman aged 60-75 years in good health and CMV-seropositive.

V gene TRBV5-5 combines with J gene TRBJ1-2; the D is unclear. Germline loops: CDR1 SGHKS, CDR2 YYEKEE (reference sequence). V dropped 0 bases and J dropped 0 bases, with 6 bases sitting between them. The CDR3 totals 14 residues. The CDR3 region is CASSLVVSNYGYTF. The CDR3 DNA reads TGTGCCAGCAGCTTGGTCGTTTCTAACTATGGCTACACCTTC.

This chain uses TRBV10-1 with TRBJ2-1; D uncertain. From germline, CDR1 is WNHNN and CDR2 SYGVQD (reference sequence). This CDR3 region has 11 residues. V lost 8 bases to trimming and J lost 5 bases, with 7 bases between them. The CDR3 DNA reads as TGCGCCAGCGGAGAGAACAATGAGCAGTTCTTC. It translates to CASGENNEQFF.

In nucleotides, the CDR3 is TGCGCCAGCCGCACCTCAGGGGGCGCTTCCTATGGCTACACCTTC. Protein sequence: CASRTSGGASYGYTF. The rearrangement uses TRBV5-1 and TRBJ1-2; TRBD1 matches at 8 bases. The CDR3 covers 15 residues. J gave up 4 bases and V 7 bases, and 12 bases lay outside the gene matches. CDR1 SGHRS and CDR2 YFSETQ come from the germline V gene.

The chain links TRBV7-2 to TRBJ2-7; D unresolved. Germline V CDR1 and CDR2: SGHTA, FQGNSA. The CDR3 extends over 11 amino acids. V dropped 5 bases and J dropped 4 bases, with 6 bases sitting between them. DNA of the CDR3: TGTGCCAGCAGCCCAGGATACGAGCAGTACTTC. Amino acid sequence: CASSPGYEQYF.

This clone showed up just once. The chain links TRBV5-6 to TRBJ1-3, with D uncertain. Trimming left V 1 base short and J 4 bases short, with 15 bases between. The CDR3 runs 16 residues. Germline assignment: CDR1 SGHDT and CDR2 YYEEEE. The CDR3 DNA reads TGTGCCAGCAGCTTGCGAGGGTCCTACGCCGGAAACACCATATATTTT. This encodes CASSLRGSYAGNTIYF.

This chain links TRBV2 with TRBJ2-5; no clear D. V dropped 8 bases and J dropped 5 bases, with 12 bases sitting between them. The CDR3 has 12 residues. Per germline, CDR1 SNHLY and CDR2 FYNNEI. CDR3 in DNA: TGTGCCAGCTGGTCAGGTTTTGAGACCCAGTACTTC. Protein sequence: CASWSGFETQYF.

The gene calls are TRBV5-4 and TRBJ2-6; D is uncertain. The CDR3 consists of 15 residues. CDR1 is SGHNT, CDR2 YYREEE, per germline (reference sequence). V shed 0 bases and J shed 0 bases, with 4 bases lying between them. The CDR3 spells CASSLVSSGANVLTF. The CDR3 nucleotides read TGTGCCAGCAGCTTGGTGAGCTCTGGGGCCAACGTCCTGACTTTC. Full variable domain (missing parts from reference TRBV5-4 and TRBJ2-6): ETGVTQSPTHLIKTRGQQVTLRCSSQSGHNTVSWYQQALGQGPQFIFQYYREEENGRGNFPPRFSGLQFPNYSSELNVNALELDDSALYLCASSLVSSGANVLTFGAGSRLTVL.

The gene calls are TRBV14 and TRBJ2-2, with D possibly matching TRBD2 (6 bases). The germline V gene has CDR1 SGHDN and CDR2 FVKESK. This CDR3 spans 16 amino acids. With 1 base removed from V and 2 bases from J, the gap between germline ends came to 11 bases. CDR3 DNA sequence: TGTGCCAGCAGCCAAGGGAGGGGCCGTAACACCGGGGAGCTGTTTTTT. Protein product: CASSQGRGRNTGELFF.

The chain recombines TRBV4-2 with TRBJ2-1; 9 positions match TRBD2. After removal of 0 bases from V and 7 bases from J, the junction contained 7 bases not matched to a gene. Germline values: CDR1 LGHNA, CDR2 YNFKEQ. This CDR3 has 16 amino acids. CDR3 DNA: TGTGCCAGCAGCCAAGAAGTTCTAGCGGGAACGAATGAGCAGTTCTTC. This translates into CASSQEVLAGTNEQFF.

The chain combines TRBV19 with TRBJ1-1; D is perhaps TRBD1 (6 bases). The germline gives CDR1 LNHDA, CDR2 SQIVND (reference sequence). The CDR3 sequence is 16 residues long. Deletions cut 7 bases from V and 2 bases from J, with 20 bases between. The CDR3 bases are TGTGCCAGTACCAACTGGGGGGGGCCAACCAACACTGAAGCTTTCTTT. This codes for CASTNWGGPTNTEAFF.

This rearrangement joins TRBV25-1 to TRBJ2-7, with unresolved D. Germline V gene lookup returns CDR1 MGHDK and CDR2 SYGVNS. The ends were cut back, 8 bases at V and 1 base at J, with 15 bases in the middle. The CDR3 consists of 14 residues. CDR3 region: CASSASRSSYEQYF. The DNA of the CDR3 is TGTGCCAGCTCCGCTTCACGGTCTTCCTACGAGCAGTACTTC.

The chain combines TRBV9 with TRBJ2-2, with 8 positions matching TRBD1. The junction had 11 bases not matched to a gene; V was cut back by 4 bases and J by 6 bases. This CDR3 is 16 amino acids long. Looked up from germline, CDR1 is SGDLS and CDR2 is YYNGEE. The CDR3 DNA follows: TGTGCCAGCAGCACGGACAGGGATAATTTATCCGGGGAGCTGTTTTTT. Translated, it gives CASSTDRDNLSGELFF.

This rearrangement joins TRBV7-2 to TRBJ1-5; 8 nucleotides match TRBD1. V trimming: 5 bases; J trimming: 0 bases; junction bases outside the gene matches: 6. This CDR3 has 16 amino acids. The germline V gene encodes CDR1 SGHTA and CDR2 FQGNSA. The CDR3 nucleotides read TGTGCCAGCAGCCCCCCAGGGGGCATTAGCAATCAGCCCCAGCATTTT. Translated, it gives CASSPPGGISNQPQHF.

The J gene is TRBJ1-5, the V gene TRBV30; 7 nucleotides agree with TRBD1. The CDR3 runs to 18 residues. The V gene end was trimmed by 3 bases and the J gene end by 2 bases; junction bases not matched to a gene: 16. Germline V gene sequence: CDR1 GTSNPN, CDR2 SVGIG (reference sequence). CDR3 region: CAWRDKTYRGKGNQPQHF. In DNA, the CDR3 is TGTGCCTGGAGAGATAAAACTTACAGGGGCAAGGGCAATCAGCCCCAGCATTTT.

The V gene is TRBV5-4, the J gene TRBJ1-1; 7 bases are shared with TRBD1. CDR1 and CDR2 (germline): SGHNT, YYREEE (reference sequence). The CDR3 runs to 17 residues. V shed 4 bases, J shed 0 bases, and the junction held 12 bases outside the gene matches. In DNA, the CDR3 is TGTGCCAGCAGCCCTTACAGGGGAGGAGGGTTGAACACTGAAGCTTTCTTT. Protein product: CASSPYRGGGLNTEAFF.

The chain couples TRBV5-1 to TRBJ2-1; 10 positions match TRBD2. Germline trimming cut 6 bases from V and 9 bases from J; bases unmatched to any gene: 18. The germline V gene encodes CDR1 SGHRS and CDR2 YFSETQ. This CDR3 contains 17 residues. The CDR3 reads CASKGPGGSGREGEQFF. The CDR3 nucleotides are TGCGCCAGCAAAGGGCCGGGTGGCAGCGGGAGGGAAGGTGAGCAGTTCTTC. Full variable domain (missing parts from reference TRBV5-1 and TRBJ2-1): KAGVTQTPRYLIKTRGQQVTLSCSPISGHRSVSWYQQTPGQGLQFLFEYFSETQRNKGNFPGRFSGRQFSNSRSEMNVSTLELGDSALYLCASKGPGGSGREGEQFFGPGTRLTVL.

The chain combines TRBV15 with TRBJ2-1; TRBD2 matches at 7 bases. The V gene end was trimmed by 4 bases and the J gene end by 8 bases; junction bases not matched to a gene: 11. The CDR3 extends over 15 amino acids. CDR1 and CDR2 from the germline V gene are LNHNV and YYDKDF (reference sequence). This chain's CDR3 is CATSKGGSRMDEQFF. The CDR3 region has the DNA TGTGCCACCAGCAAGGGCGGGAGCCGAATGGATGAGCAGTTCTTC.

DNA for the CDR3: TGTGCCAGCAGTGAAGAACGCCCCAGGGGCAATGAGCAGTTCTTC. Its protein product is CASSEERPRGNEQFF. V is TRBV6-1 and J is TRBJ2-1, with D possibly being TRBD1 (6 bases). CDR1 is MNHNS, CDR2 SASEGT, per germline. The CDR3 consists of 15 residues. V shed 1 base and J shed 6 bases, with 13 bases lying between them.

CDR3 sequence reads: CSGGQGISYEQYF. Here the CDR3 DNA reads TGCAGCGGGGGACAGGGGATTTCCTACGAGCAGTACTTC. The rearrangement links TRBV29-1 to TRBJ2-7; 10 bases are shared with TRBD1. The CDR3 is 13 amino acids. The V gene end was trimmed by 7 bases and the J gene end by 1 base; junction bases not matched to a gene: 4. Germline-derived CDR1 and CDR2 are SQVTM and ANQGSEA.

This chain links TRBV11-2 with TRBJ2-7; the match to TRBD2 covers 11 bases. Germline trimming cut 1 base from V and 2 bases from J; bases unmatched to any gene: 1. The CDR3 totals 15 residues. Germline CDR1 reads SGHAT; CDR2 reads FQNNGV. CDR3 in DNA: TGTGCCAGCAGCTTAGGACTAGCGGGACCCTACGAGCAGTACTTC. Protein: CASSLGLAGPYEQYF.

Notes on this clone: In the same sample, other DNA sequences code for this CDR3. This chain joins TRBV7-9 and TRBJ2-7; weak D call: TRBD1 (6 bases). V was trimmed by 4 bases and J by 4 bases, leaving 8 bases between them. Germline V lookup: CDR1 SEHNR, CDR2 FQNEAQ (reference sequence). CDR3 length: 12 residues. The CDR3 DNA follows: TGTGCCAGCAGCTCCCAGGGGTACGAGCAGTACTTC. It codes for CASSSQGYEQYF.

This clone was seen a few times. This rearrangement joins TRBV5-1 to TRBJ1-3, with 8 positions matching TRBD1. Germline V lookup: CDR1 SGHRS, CDR2 YFSETQ. After removal of 0 bases from V and 2 bases from J, the junction contained 1 base not matched to a gene. The CDR3 contains 15 residues. The CDR3 loop is CASSLVQGAGNTIYF. The CDR3 nucleotides are TGCGCCAGCAGCTTGGTACAGGGGGCTGGAAACACCATATATTTT. The complete variable domain, with remaining parts taken from reference TRBV5-1 and TRBJ1-3, reads KAGVTQTPRYLIKTRGQQVTLSCSPISGHRSVSWYQQTPGQGLQFLFEYFSETQRNKGNFPGRFSGRQFSNSRSEMNVSTLELGDSALYLCASSLVQGAGNTIYFGEGSWLTVV.